This passage covers 8 T cell receptor beta chains from one sample sequenced in a study of metastatic and nonmetastatic thyroid tumors. Every patient was untreated before thyroid surgery. TCRdb used MiXCR to call clones anew from the PCR reads. The table has under 30,000 clones, around a fifth seen once. Sequences were obtained from blood. These receptors were collected from a male donor with papillary thyroid cancer or a benign thyroid nodule (not recorded which). Some clones in this sample may be carry-over from other donors' samples.

This clone was detected many times. This sequence joins TRBV4-2 and TRBJ2-2, with TRBD1 identical over 9 bases. CDR1 is LGHNA and CDR2 is YNFKEQ in the germline V gene. The CDR3 covers 15 residues. J lost 3 bases, V lost 1 base, and 0 bases had no gene match. This CDR3 reads CASSQGQGDTGELFF. CDR3 in DNA: TGTGCCAGCAGCCAAGGACAGGGGGACACCGGGGAGCTGTTTTTT.

Details on this clone: An end of the junction does not agree with germline; a read error may underlie this. This sequence joins TRBV7-3 and TRBJ2-1; D possibly matches TRBD1 or TRBD2 (5 bases each). The germline V gene has CDR1 SGHTA and CDR2 FQGTGA. The CDR3 consists of 16 residues. As DNA, the CDR3 is TGTGCCAGCAGCTTAAGAGGGGCGAGCTCCTACAATGAGCAGATCTTC. Translation gives CASSLRGASSYNEQIF.

At least ten counts were recorded for this clone. The chain's CDR3 is CASSPWDRASDTQYF. DNA of the CDR3: TGTGCCAGCTCACCATGGGACAGGGCTTCAGATACGCAGTATTTT. The V and J genes are TRBV18 and TRBJ2-3; TRBD1 agrees at 9 bases. The CDR3 totals 15 residues. V shed 2 bases and J 4 bases; nucleotides not matched to a gene: 4. Germline V gene sequence: CDR1 KGHSH, CDR2 LQKENI.

This sequence joins TRBV6-2 or TRBV6-3 and TRBJ1-2; tentatively, D is TRBD1 (5 bases). CDR3 length: 12 amino acids. Germline CDR1 MNHEY, CDR2 SVGEGT. Trimming took off 9 bases at V and 4 bases at J, with 12 bases between the two ends. CDR3 amino acids: CARETVFYGYTF. The CDR3 DNA sequence: TGTGCCAGAGAGACAGTGTTCTATGGCTACACCTTC.

The chain employs TRBV28 and TRBJ2-7; 7 positions match TRBD2. V gave up 6 bases and J gave up 7 bases; unmatched junction bases: 15. Germline assignment: CDR1 MDHEN and CDR2 SYDVKM. The CDR3 extends over 15 amino acids. The chain's CDR3 is CASRGWGGPYREQYV. The DNA of the CDR3 is TGTGCCAGCAGGGGGTGGGGGGGACCCTATAGAGAGCAGTACGTC.

In its sample, this clone was seen many times. V and J are TRBV18 and TRBJ1-3; 10 bases map to TRBD1. Trimming took 3 bases from V and 4 from J; bases not matched to a gene: 6. The CDR3 covers 16 residues. Germline CDR1 and CDR2: KGHSH and LQKENI. The CDR3 sequence: CASSPQGTGDGNTIYF. The CDR3 DNA reads TGTGCCAGCTCACCGCAAGGGACAGGGGACGGAAACACCATATATTTT.

The rearrangement links TRBV29-1 to TRBJ2-7; D is possibly TRBD1 (5 bases). CDR1 and CDR2 (germline): SQVTM, ANQGSEA. This CDR3 region has 13 residues. The V end lost 5 bases, the J end lost 3 bases, and 14 bases lay between the germline ends. CDR3 coding DNA: TGCAGCGTTCTATGGGGCAGGGACTACGAGCAGTACTTC. Translating it yields CSVLWGRDYEQYF.

In its sample, this clone was seen many times. The CDR3 loop is CASSVGRTGGTDTQYF. The DNA of the CDR3 is TGTGCCAGCAGCGTAGGTCGGACAGGGGGCACAGATACGCAGTATTTT. The rearrangement joins TRBV9 to TRBJ2-3; 9 positions match TRBD1. The CDR3 loop spans 16 amino acids. Germline-derived CDR1 and CDR2 are SGDLS and YYNGEE. Trimming at V came to 0 bases and at J to 1 base, leaving 3 bases not matched to a gene.